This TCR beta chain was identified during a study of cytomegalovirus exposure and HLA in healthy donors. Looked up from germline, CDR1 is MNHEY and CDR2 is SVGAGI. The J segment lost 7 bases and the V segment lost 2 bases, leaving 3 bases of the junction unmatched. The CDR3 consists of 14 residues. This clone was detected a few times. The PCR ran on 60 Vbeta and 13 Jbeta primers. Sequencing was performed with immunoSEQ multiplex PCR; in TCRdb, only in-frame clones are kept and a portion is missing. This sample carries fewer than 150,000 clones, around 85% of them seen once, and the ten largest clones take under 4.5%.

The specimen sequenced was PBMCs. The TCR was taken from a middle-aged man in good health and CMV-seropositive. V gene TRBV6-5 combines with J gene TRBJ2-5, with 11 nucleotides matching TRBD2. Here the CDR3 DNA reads TGTGCCAGCAGTTACACTAGCGGGAGTATGACCCAGTACTTC. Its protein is CASSYTSGSMTQYF.